Presented here are 29 T cell receptor beta chains from one specimen sequenced in a study of T and B cells in COVID-19 patients. BIOMED2 TRB-A/B primer pools were used in multiplex TRB PCR. TCRdb redid the calling of the multiplex PCR reads with MiXCR, one entry per CDR3 protein. Found here are about 21,000 distinct CDR3 sequences, about 31% of them singletons; the top ten hold roughly 2.1%. Blood genomic DNA input for TRB amplification was 250-500 ng. The specimen was blood. These receptors were collected from a human donor who had recovered from COVID-19.

This clonotype was recorded once. The gene calls are TRBV6-5 and TRBJ1-5; 9 bases match TRBD1. Germline lookup yields CDR1 MNHEY and CDR2 SVGAGI. The trim removed 6 bases at V and 4 bases at J, leaving 7 bases unmatched. The CDR3 contains 15 residues. CDR3 DNA: TGTGCCAGCAGAGCGGGACAGGGAAAAAATCAGCCCCAGCATTTT. Its translation is CASRAGQGKNQPQHF.

This chain uses TRBV28 with TRBJ2-3; a weak D match, TRBD2 (7 bases). From germline, CDR1 is MDHEN and CDR2 SYDVKM. V was trimmed by 5 bases and J by 1 base, leaving 28 bases between them. The CDR3 loop spans 20 amino acids. In DNA form, the CDR3 reads TGTGCCAGCAGTGCTATATGGGCGGGGGCTCCCCTCTTAGGCACAGATACGCAGTATTTT. It yields the protein CASSAIWAGAPLLGTDTQYF.

This clonotype was picked up many times. This sequence joins TRBV5-5 and TRBJ2-7; 7 bases are shared with TRBD2. The CDR3 spans 17 residues. Germline loops: CDR1 SGHKS, CDR2 YYEKEE (reference sequence). Trimming cost V 6 bases and J 2 bases; bases outside gene matches: 17. CDR3 nucleotides: TGTGCCAGCAACCATGGCGTAAGGGTGGGGGGGACCTACGAGCAGTACTTC. This encodes CASNHGVRVGGTYEQYF.

This clonotype was counted a few times. The chain employs TRBV5-1 and TRBJ2-7; D unresolved. Trimming shortened V by 2 bases and J by 2 bases, and 11 bases separated the two germline ends. The germline gives CDR1 SGHRS, CDR2 YFSETQ. This CDR3 region has 14 residues. CDR3: CASSFRNSAYEQYF. The CDR3 DNA reads as TGCGCCAGCAGCTTTCGGAACTCAGCCTACGAGCAGTACTTC.

This clonotype was seen at least ten times. In nucleotides, the CDR3 is TGTGCCAGCAGCTTCGCAGGGGGCGGCTATGAGCAGTTCTTC. Residues: CASSFAGGGYEQFF. V and J are TRBV5-4 and TRBJ2-1, with 8 bases lining up with TRBD1. The CDR3 has 14 residues. V lost 2 bases to trimming and J lost 8 bases; unmatched junction nucleotides: 6. The V gene's germline CDR1 is SGHNT and CDR2 YYREEE (reference sequence). The full variable domain, rest sourced from reference TRBV5-4 and TRBJ2-1, is ETGVTQSPTHLIKTRGQQVTLRCSSQSGHNTVSWYQQALGQGPQFIFQYYREEENGRGNFPPRFSGLQFPNYSSELNVNALELDDSALYLCASSFAGGGYEQFFGPGTRLTVL.

CDR3 DNA: TGTGCCAGCAGCTTCCAGGGTAATTCACCCCTCCACTTT. Its translation is CASSFQGNSPLHF. The chain recombines TRBV11-3 with TRBJ1-6; D is perhaps TRBD1 (5 bases). V lost 3 bases, J lost 6 bases, and 6 bases lay in between. Germline V CDR1 and CDR2: SGHNT, YENEEA. The CDR3 loop spans 13 amino acids.

V and J are TRBV20-1 and TRBJ2-3, with D possibly TRBD1 on 6 matching bases. In germline, CDR1 is DFQATT, CDR2 SNEGSKA (reference sequence). V was clipped by 6 bases and J by 7 bases, with 11 bases between them. This CDR3 region has 11 residues. For the CDR3, the DNA is TGCAGTGCCCAGGGGCCTTATACGCAGTATTTT. Its protein is CSAQGPYTQYF.

This chain links TRBV5-1 with TRBJ2-7; weak D call: TRBD2 (7 bases). V was shortened by 4 bases and J by 5 bases, with 25 bases between the two germline ends. The germline V gene encodes CDR1 SGHRS and CDR2 YFSETQ. This CDR3 is 17 amino acids long. CDR3 nucleotides: TGCGCCAGCAGCCCGTGGGGGGGGGGGGGGCCTTCGGACGAGCAGTACTTC. Translating gives CASSPWGGGGPSDEQYF.

The chain uses TRBV14 and TRBJ1-1; D gene uncertain. In germline, CDR1 is SGHDN, CDR2 FVKESK. Trimming took 4 bases from V and 0 from J, leaving 9 bases between them. The CDR3 has 14 amino acids. CDR3 DNA: TGTGCCAGCAGCCTACAGATCATGAACACTGAAGCTTTCTTT. It encodes CASSLQIMNTEAFF. Looking up the rest from reference TRBV14 and TRBJ1-1 gives the full variable domain: EAGVTQFPSHSVIEKGQTVTLRCDPISGHDNLYWYRRVMGKEIKFLLHFVKESKQDESGMPNNRFLAERTGGTYSTLKVQPAELEDSGVYFCASSLQIMNTEAFFGQGTRLTVV.

The chain joins TRBV6-1 to TRBJ2-2; 14 nucleotides match TRBD2. Germline trimming cut 4 bases from V and 5 bases from J; bases unmatched to any gene: 6. Per the germline V gene, CDR1 is MNHNS and CDR2 is SASEGT. The CDR3 has 17 residues. The CDR3 reads CASSVTSGGAWTGELFF. In DNA form, the CDR3 reads TGTGCCAGCAGTGTGACTAGCGGGGGGGCCTGGACCGGGGAGCTGTTTTTT.

This clonotype counts as medium-sized. The chain carries TRBV15 and TRBJ2-3, with 7 positions matching TRBD1. V shed 3 bases and J 7 bases; nucleotides not matched to a gene: 4. This CDR3 region has 13 residues. Germline-derived CDR1 and CDR2 are LNHNV and YYDKDF (reference sequence). CDR3 amino acids: CATSSNRGNTQYF. As DNA, the CDR3 is TGTGCCACCAGCAGTAACAGGGGAAATACGCAGTATTTT.

The rearrangement joins TRBV7-2 to TRBJ2-7; D is uncertain. Germline V gives CDR1 SGHTA, CDR2 FQGNSA. Trimming took off 4 bases at V and 4 bases at J, with 11 bases between the two ends. This CDR3 contains 13 residues. The CDR3 DNA is TGTGCCAGCAGCTCCGGGCCTAAATACGAGCAGTACTTC. Its protein is CASSSGPKYEQYF.

Turning to this clonotype: A junction end diverges from the germline sequence, so it may reflect a read error. The rearrangement uses TRBV20-1 and TRBJ1-5; D is uncertain. This CDR3 is 14 amino acids long. Per the germline V gene, CDR1 is DFQATT and CDR2 is SNEGSKA (reference sequence). CDR3 bases: TGCAGTGCTAGGGGAAATTTGGGCAATCAGCCCCAGCACTTT. As protein: CSARGNLGNQPQHF.

This clonotype has at least ten counts. In DNA form, the CDR3 reads TGTGCCACCAGCAGAGAAGGGGGGCAATCGGGAAAACTGTTTTTT. Its translation is CATSREGGQSGKLFF. The genes are TRBV15 and TRBJ1-4; D is perhaps TRBD1 (6 bases). This CDR3 comprises 15 residues. Germline loops: CDR1 LNHNV, CDR2 YYDKDF (reference sequence). Trimming left V 0 bases short and J 10 bases short, with 15 bases between.

This chain uses TRBV5-6 with TRBJ1-1; D is possibly TRBD1 (5 bases). CDR3 length: 14 residues. Germline-derived CDR1 and CDR2 are SGHDT and YYEEEE. Deletions cut 0 bases from V and 4 bases from J, with 10 bases between. CDR3 sequence reads: CASSLVRGATEAFF. CDR3 DNA sequence: TGTGCCAGCAGCTTGGTGAGGGGCGCCACTGAAGCTTTCTTT. The variable domain in full, with the rest retrieved from reference TRBV5-6 and TRBJ1-1, is DAGVTQSPTHLIKTRGQQVTLRCSPKSGHDTVSWYQQALGQGPQFIFQYYEEEERQRGNFPDRFSGHQFPNYSSELNVNALLLGDSALYLCASSLVRGATEAFFGQGTRLTVV.

This clonotype was seen ten or more times. The chain employs TRBV19 and TRBJ2-7; 7 bases match TRBD1. Germline CDR1 reads LNHDA; CDR2 reads SQIVND (reference sequence). This CDR3 is 15 amino acids long. Unmatched junction bases numbered 13, after V lost 9 bases and J lost 2 bases. CDR3 amino acids: CARILSTGIPYEQYF. CDR3 DNA sequence: TGTGCCAGAATTCTTTCGACAGGGATACCCTACGAGCAGTACTTC.

This chain connects TRBV5-6 to TRBJ2-3, with 10 bases fitting TRBD1. Trimming at V came to 7 bases and at J to 1 base, leaving 12 bases not matched to a gene. CDR3 size: 17 residues. Germline V gene data show CDR1 as SGHDT and CDR2 as YYEEEE. CDR3 in DNA: TGTGCCAGCCGTCCCACGGGACAGGGGTGGGGCACAGATACGCAGTATTTT. Its protein is CASRPTGQGWGTDTQYF.

This clonotype was seen at least ten times. V and J are TRBV11-3 and TRBJ1-5; D not resolved. Germline CDR1 and CDR2: SGHNT and YENEEA. The germline V and J ends were trimmed by 2 bases and 0 bases, with 2 bases remaining between them. CDR3 size: 13 residues. The CDR3 reads CASSLNSNQPQHF. CDR3 coding DNA: TGTGCCAGCAGCTTAAATAGCAATCAGCCCCAGCATTTT.

In this sample, this clonotype turned up many times. This chain connects TRBV27 to TRBJ2-7, with D unclear. Trimming left V 2 bases short and J 1 base short, with 12 bases between. CDR1 is MNHEY and CDR2 is SMNVEV in the germline V gene (reference sequence). The CDR3 spans 15 residues. The CDR3 is CASSLTGRSSYEQYF. The CDR3 nucleotides are TGTGCCAGCAGTTTAACCGGGCGATCGTCCTACGAGCAGTACTTC.

The rearrangement links TRBV6-6 to TRBJ2-7; D may correspond to TRBD1 or TRBD2 (7 bases each). The germline V gene encodes CDR1 MNHNY and CDR2 SVGAGI (reference sequence). This CDR3 has 13 residues. V was shortened by 11 bases and J by 7 bases, with 21 bases between the two germline ends. Here the CDR3 DNA reads TGTGCCGGGGGGGCAGGGGGGGCCGCTGAGCAGTACTTC. Encoded protein: CAGGAGGAAEQYF.

The rearrangement links TRBV27 to TRBJ1-1; TRBD1 matches 7 bases. J lost 2 bases, V lost 2 bases, and 11 bases had no gene match. CDR1 is MNHEY, CDR2 SMNVEV, per germline (reference sequence). This CDR3 is 17 amino acids long. The CDR3 region has the DNA TGTGCCAGCAGTTTAAGCCCAGGGGGGGCCCTAAACACTGAAGCTTTCTTT. Its translation: CASSLSPGGALNTEAFF.

This clonotype was seen more than once but under ten times. The J gene is TRBJ2-3, the V gene TRBV12-3 or TRBV12-4; tentatively, D is TRBD2 (6 bases). This CDR3 contains 14 residues. Trimming cost V 6 bases and J 1 base, with 11 bases left between them. CDR3 nucleotide sequence: TGTGCCAGCAGGCGGGGATGGGGCACAGATACGCAGTATTTT. Translated, it gives CASRRGWGTDTQYF.

As for this clonotype: Germline is not matched at one junction end, which may reflect a read error. The V gene is TRBV5-5, the J gene TRBJ2-2, with 7 bases lining up with TRBD2. The CDR3 spans 16 residues. Germline V gene data show CDR1 as SGHKS and CDR2 as YYEKEE (reference sequence). CDR3 region: CASSPRGGANTGELFF. In nucleotides, the CDR3 is TGCGCCAGCAGCCCTCGGGGAGGGGCGAACACCGGGGAGCTGTTTTTT. The variable domain in full, with the rest retrieved from reference TRBV5-5 and TRBJ2-2, is DAGVTQSPTHLIKTRGQQVTLRCSPISGHKSVSWYQQVLGQGPQFIFQYYEKEERGRGNFPDRFSARQFPNYSSELNVNALLLGDSALYLCASSPRGGANTGELFFGEGSRLTVL.

This rearrangement joins TRBV7-4 to TRBJ2-6; D possibly corresponds to TRBD2 (6 bases). Looked up from germline, CDR1 is SGHVT and CDR2 is SQSDAQ. V shed 1 base and J shed 0 bases, with 19 bases lying between them. The CDR3 is 20 residues long. In DNA form, the CDR3 reads TGTGCCAGCAGCTTAGTTTGTAAGGGACTGAGGATCTCTGGGGCCAACGTCCTGACTTTC. Translating gives CASSLVCKGLRISGANVLTF.

The V and J genes are TRBV20-1 and TRBJ2-7; a possible D gene is TRBD2 (6 bases). The CDR3 totals 16 residues. CDR1 and CDR2 (germline): DFQATT, SNEGSKA (reference sequence). The V and J ends lost 6 bases and 9 bases respectively, with 30 bases between them. The CDR3 reads CSAASLSGEVHRGQYF. DNA for the CDR3: TGCAGTGCCGCCTCATTATCGGGGGAAGTCCACCGGGGGCAGTACTTC.

This clonotype was seen repeatedly, ten times or more. The rearrangement joins TRBV6-1 to TRBJ1-6, with 9 positions matching TRBD1. Germline lookup yields CDR1 MNHNS and CDR2 SASEGT. The length of the CDR3 is 15 residues. V lost 4 bases and J lost 7; bases outside the gene matches: 5. CDR3 DNA sequence: TGTGCCAGCAGTGTACAGGGGGCATTGAATTCACCCCTCCACTTT. This translates into CASSVQGALNSPLHF.

The genes are TRBV20-1 and TRBJ2-2, with TRBD2 identical over 7 bases. This CDR3 comprises 15 residues. Unmatched junction bases numbered 11, after V lost 5 bases and J lost 5 bases. Germline V gene data show CDR1 as DFQATT and CDR2 as SNEGSKA (reference sequence). DNA of the CDR3: TGCAGTGCTTTGGAGCGGGGCCGGGGAACCGGGGAGCTGTTTTTT. Translated, it gives CSALERGRGTGELFF.

The V and J genes are TRBV15 and TRBJ1-5; 7 nucleotides match TRBD1. The CDR3 has 15 amino acids. J gave up 3 bases and V 5 bases, and 7 bases lay outside the gene matches. CDR1 and CDR2 (germline): LNHNV, YYDKDF (reference sequence). CDR3: CATSRRGQVNQPQHF. Written as DNA, the CDR3 is TGTGCCACCAGCCGCCGTGGACAGGTCAATCAGCCCCAGCATTTT.

This clonotype was picked up many times. This chain connects TRBV27 to TRBJ2-1, with 13 positions matching TRBD2. V lost 6 bases, J lost 1 base, and 6 bases stayed unmatched. This CDR3 is 17 amino acids long. CDR1 and CDR2 from the germline V gene are MNHEY and SMNVEV (reference sequence). For the CDR3, the DNA is TGTGCCAGCAGGAGGACTAGCGGGGGTTCTTCCTACAATGAGCAGTTCTTC. Translating gives CASRRTSGGSSYNEQFF.